One and the same sample provided the 5 T cell receptor beta chains below, sequenced in a study of shared clonotypes between healthy human individuals. CD45RO-negative cells were positively selected for CCR7, leaving out terminally differentiated effector memory CD45RA+ cells. TCRdb's table, derived via immunoSEQ multiplex PCR, lists solely in-frame clones and lacks some. The table shows roughly 570,000 clones, with 98% occurring only once. The specimen was naive CD8+ T cells sorted from blood. The source of these receptors is a man aged 25 to 40 in good health.

The table lists this clone with a count of one. The DNA for the CDR3 is TGCGCCAGCAGACGGGAAGTAAACACAGATACGCAGTATTTT. Translated, it gives CASRREVNTDTQYF. V and J are TRBV4-3 and TRBJ2-3, with a tentative D call TRBD2 (5 bases). Germline V gene lookup returns CDR1 LGHNA and CDR2 YSLEER. The V and J ends lost 6 bases and 2 bases respectively, with 12 bases between them. This CDR3 has 14 residues.

This clone was detected once. The rearrangement links TRBV9 to TRBJ2-7, with 9 bases lining up with TRBD1. Germline V gene data show CDR1 as SGDLS and CDR2 as YYNGEE. The CDR3 contains 14 residues. After removal of 4 bases from V and 6 bases from J, the junction contained 8 bases not matched to a gene. The CDR3 DNA reads as TGTGCCAGCAGCCCCCAGACGACAGGGGGCGAGCAGTACTTC. Residues: CASSPQTTGGEQYF.

This sequence joins TRBV5-4 and TRBJ1-1, with D unclear. V was cut by 0 bases and J by 10 bases, with 19 bases left in between. CDR1 is SGHNT and CDR2 is YYREEE in the germline V gene (reference sequence). There are 15 residues in the CDR3. CDR3 amino acids: CASSLVGLGSVGAFF. The CDR3 DNA reads as TGTGCCAGCAGCTTGGTGGGGTTGGGATCTGTAGGAGCTTTCTTT.

This chain links TRBV27 with TRBJ2-7, with D perhaps matching TRBD2 (5 bases). CDR1 MNHEY and CDR2 SMNVEV come from the germline V gene (reference sequence). This CDR3 region has 14 residues. Trimming took 5 bases from V and 6 from J, leaving 17 bases between them. The CDR3, as DNA: TGTGCCAGCAGTAGCCGGGAAGCTGGAGCCGAGCAGTACTTC. As protein: CASSSREAGAEQYF.

The J gene is TRBJ2-7, the V gene TRBV7-9; D is possibly TRBD1 or TRBD2 (5 bases each). The CDR3 runs to 16 residues. V was shortened by 5 bases and J by 1 base, with 18 bases between the two germline ends. Germline V CDR1 and CDR2: SEHNR, FQNEAQ (reference sequence). The CDR3 spells CASSHVQGAPSYEQYF. As DNA, the CDR3 is TGTGCCAGCAGCCATGTCCAGGGAGCCCCGTCCTACGAGCAGTACTTC.